This T cell receptor (beta chain) was identified in a study of T cell responses to AZD1222 COVID-19 vaccine. The germline CDR1 and CDR2 sequences are SGHTA and FQGNSA. V was clipped by 4 bases and J by 4 bases; unmatched bases: 12. The CDR3 spans 16 residues. Libraries were prepared by immunoSEQ multiplex PCR; TCRdb keeps only in-frame clonotypes and omits some of them. This table holds tens of thousands of clones, 86% found once. General observations from the study: Without day 14 samples, only post-peak T cell repertoires were studied. Baseline serostatus was positive in only six or seven AZD1222 recipients.

Of note for this clone: Antigen unknown.

Sequences were derived from peripheral blood, sampled on day 0 of AZD1222 vaccination. This chain joins TRBV7-2 and TRBJ1-2; 7 nucleotides align to TRBD1. The receptor comes from an adult in good health. The DNA of the CDR3 is TGTGCCAGCAGCTACCTCGGGACAGTTCCCAGCTATGGCTACACCTTC. Translating gives CASSYLGTVPSYGYTF.